The table lists the clone carrying this T cell receptor beta chain with many counts. The antigen remains unidentified. The sample comes from a study of T-cell reconstitution after alpha-beta-depleted transplantation in children. Overall study results and limits: Among T cells one year after transplant, newly produced cells accounted for most counts and diversity. Surviving recipient T cells and thymic progenitors accounted for the high day-60 TCRbeta diversity observed in some patients. Several hundred expanded graft clones reportedly gave rise to the alpha-beta T cells present about two months after transplant.

V was clipped by 0 bases and J by 3 bases, with 11 bases between them. Germline assignment: CDR1 LNHNV and CDR2 YYDKDF (reference sequence). The CDR3 has 15 amino acids. Unique molecular identifiers were incorporated when the TCRbeta library was constructed. TCRdb re-derived calls from the PCR reads in MiXCR, one entry per CDR3 protein. In the table there are fewer than 350,000 distinct CDR3 sequences, around a tenth of which are singletons. The source of this sequence is a male patient aged 2-15 years who had a stem cell transplant for chronic granulomatous disease, so the T cells may come from the graft donor. The input for sequencing was peripheral blood, taken 180 days after TCRalphabeta/CD19-depleted stem cell transplant. J is TRBJ2-5 and V is TRBV15; D might be TRBD2 (6 bases). In DNA, the CDR3 is TGTGCCACCAGCAGAGATCTCGGGGGTAAAGAGACCCAGTACTTC. Translated: CATSRDLGGKETQYF.